The sequence of this T cell receptor (beta chain) was determined in a study of sequential checkpoint blockade in melanoma. At the level of the study: Patients were randomized 1:1 to nivolumab-then-ipilimumab or ipilimumab-then-nivolumab first-line. Both treatment sequences were followed by maintenance nivolumab.

The data were produced by immunoSEQ multiplex PCR, yet TCRdb's version contains in-frame clones alone and is incomplete. The sample carries more than 8,000 clones, over 50% recorded once. There are 16 residues in the CDR3. With V trimmed by 5 bases and J by 5 bases, 8 bases remained unmatched. Per the germline V gene, CDR1 is SGHNT and CDR2 is YENEEA. Treatment specified: randomized to nivolumab then ipilimumab (arm A) or the reverse (arm B). Patients had received no earlier DNA-damaging chemotherapy. Sorted cells were live CD3+CD8+, lacking CD19 and CD56, from PBMCs. This TCR came from a human donor with melanoma. The chain carries TRBV11-3 and TRBJ2-1, with 11 positions matching TRBD1. Material: CD8+ T cells sorted from blood (inferred from file names), obtained from a patient given nivolumab and ipilimumab in sequence. This chain's CDR3 is CASSPWTGGDNNEQFF. The CDR3 bases are TGTGCCAGCAGCCCCTGGACAGGGGGCGATAACAATGAGCAGTTCTTC.